This TCR beta chain is from a study of neoadjuvant anti-PD-1 for oral cavity cancer. About the research overall: Before surgery, most patients got three to four biweekly 3 mg/kg nivolumab doses.

Some clones are missing from TCRdb's copy, which holds only in-frame ones; the method was immunoSEQ multiplex PCR. The sample holds 8,000 to 10,000 clones, roughly 70% seen once. Sample time point: after neoadjuvant nivolumab, at surgical resection. The V end was cut by 1 base, the J end by 5 bases, with 11 bases between. This CDR3 contains 14 residues. Germline assignment: CDR1 SGHAT and CDR2 FQNNGV. This chain joins TRBV11-2 and TRBJ2-5; D unclear. The TCR sequence derives from a person aged 35-80 years with oral cavity squamous cell carcinoma. The sample was PBMCs, taken after nivolumab (anti-PD-1) treatment. CDR3 nucleotide sequence: TGTGCCAGCAGCTTAGGGGTGTCTGTCGAGACCCAGTACTTC. The encoded protein is CASSLGVSVETQYF.